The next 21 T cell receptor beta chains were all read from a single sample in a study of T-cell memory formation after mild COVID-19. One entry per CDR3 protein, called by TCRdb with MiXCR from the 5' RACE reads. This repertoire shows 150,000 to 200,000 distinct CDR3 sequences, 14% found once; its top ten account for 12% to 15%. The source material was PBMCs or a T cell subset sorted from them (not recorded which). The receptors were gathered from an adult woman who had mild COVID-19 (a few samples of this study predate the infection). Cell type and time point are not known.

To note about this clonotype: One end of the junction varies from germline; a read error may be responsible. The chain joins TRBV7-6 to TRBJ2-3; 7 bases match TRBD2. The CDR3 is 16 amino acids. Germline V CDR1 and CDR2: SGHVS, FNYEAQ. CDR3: CARSLGPSGNTDTQYF. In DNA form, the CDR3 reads TGTGCCAGAAGCTTAGGACCTAGCGGAAACACAGATACGCAGTATTTT.

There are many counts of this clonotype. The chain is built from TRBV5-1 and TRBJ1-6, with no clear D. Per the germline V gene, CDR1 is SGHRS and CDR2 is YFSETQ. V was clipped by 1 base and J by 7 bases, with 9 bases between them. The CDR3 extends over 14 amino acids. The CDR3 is CASSLRRPNSPLHF. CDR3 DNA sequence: TGCGCCAGCAGCTTGAGGCGACCCAATTCACCCCTCCACTTT. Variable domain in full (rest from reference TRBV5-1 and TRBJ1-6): KAGVTQTPRYLIKTRGQQVTLSCSPISGHRSVSWYQQTPGQGLQFLFEYFSETQRNKGNFPGRFSGRQFSNSRSEMNVSTLELGDSALYLCASSLRRPNSPLHFGNGTRLTVT.

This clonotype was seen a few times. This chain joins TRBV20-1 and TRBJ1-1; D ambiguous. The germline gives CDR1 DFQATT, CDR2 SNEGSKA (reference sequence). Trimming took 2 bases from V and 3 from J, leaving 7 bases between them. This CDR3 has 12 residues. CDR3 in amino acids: CSARIGDTEAFF. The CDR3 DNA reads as TGCAGTGCTAGAATCGGGGACACTGAAGCTTTCTTT.

CDR3 protein: CASSTGGENSPLHF. DNA for the CDR3: TGTGCCAGCAGCACAGGGGGGGAGAATTCACCCCTCCACTTT. This chain links TRBV12-3 or TRBV12-4 with TRBJ1-6; 8 bases are shared with TRBD1. The CDR3 runs 14 residues. Trimming removed 6 bases from V and 7 bases from J; junction bases left unmatched: 5.

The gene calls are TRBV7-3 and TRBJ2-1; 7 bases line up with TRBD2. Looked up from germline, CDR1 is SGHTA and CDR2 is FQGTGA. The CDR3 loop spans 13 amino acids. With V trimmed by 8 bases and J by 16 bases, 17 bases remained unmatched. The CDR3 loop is CASANPGRGGKFF. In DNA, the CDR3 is TGTGCCAGCGCCAATCCTGGCCGCGGGGGTAAATTCTTC.

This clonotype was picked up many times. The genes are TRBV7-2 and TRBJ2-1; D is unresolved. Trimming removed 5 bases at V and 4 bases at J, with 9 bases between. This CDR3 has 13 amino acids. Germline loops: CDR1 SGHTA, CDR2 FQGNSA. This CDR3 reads CASSPGSYNEQFF. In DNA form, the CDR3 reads TGTGCCAGCAGCCCCGGCTCATACAATGAGCAGTTCTTC.

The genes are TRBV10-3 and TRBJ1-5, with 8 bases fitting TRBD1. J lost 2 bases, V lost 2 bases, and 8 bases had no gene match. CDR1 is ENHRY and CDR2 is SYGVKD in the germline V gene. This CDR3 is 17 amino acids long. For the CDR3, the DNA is TGTGCCATCAGTGAGATTGGACCGGGACAGGGCAATCAGCCCCAGCATTTT. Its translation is CAISEIGPGQGNQPQHF.

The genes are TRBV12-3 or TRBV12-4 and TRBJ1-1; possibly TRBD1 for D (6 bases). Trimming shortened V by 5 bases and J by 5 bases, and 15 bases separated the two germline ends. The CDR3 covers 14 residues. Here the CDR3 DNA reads TGTGCCAGCAGTGCAGGGGCCCGTGGGACTGAAGCTTTCTTT. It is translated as CASSAGARGTEAFF.

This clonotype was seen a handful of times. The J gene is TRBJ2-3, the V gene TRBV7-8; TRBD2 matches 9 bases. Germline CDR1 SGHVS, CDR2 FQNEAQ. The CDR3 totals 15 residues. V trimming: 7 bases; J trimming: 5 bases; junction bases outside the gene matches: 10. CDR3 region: CASTAGGGGQDTQYF. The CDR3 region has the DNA TGTGCCAGCACCGCGGGCGGGGGGGGGCAAGATACGCAGTATTTT.

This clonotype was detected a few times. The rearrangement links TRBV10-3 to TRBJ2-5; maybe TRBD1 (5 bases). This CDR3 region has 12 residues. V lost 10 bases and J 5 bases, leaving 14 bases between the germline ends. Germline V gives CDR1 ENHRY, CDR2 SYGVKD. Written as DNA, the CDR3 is TGTGCCACCAGCCAGGGTGGGGAGACCCAGTACTTC. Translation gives CATSQGGETQYF.

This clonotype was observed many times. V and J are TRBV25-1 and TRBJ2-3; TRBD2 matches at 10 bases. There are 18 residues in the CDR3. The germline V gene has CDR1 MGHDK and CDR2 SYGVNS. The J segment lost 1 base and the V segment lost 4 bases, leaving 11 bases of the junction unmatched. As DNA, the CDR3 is TGTGCCAGCAGTGTGGCCAGCGGGAGGGCCGTTGGCACAGATACGCAGTATTTT. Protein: CASSVASGRAVGTDTQYF.

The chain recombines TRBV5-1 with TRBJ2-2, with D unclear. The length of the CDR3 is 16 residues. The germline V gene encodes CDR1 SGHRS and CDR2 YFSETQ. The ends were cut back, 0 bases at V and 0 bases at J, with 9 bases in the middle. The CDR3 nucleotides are TGCGCCAGCAGCTTGGTTGGCAGCTCGAACACCGGGGAGCTGTTTTTT. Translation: CASSLVGSSNTGELFF.

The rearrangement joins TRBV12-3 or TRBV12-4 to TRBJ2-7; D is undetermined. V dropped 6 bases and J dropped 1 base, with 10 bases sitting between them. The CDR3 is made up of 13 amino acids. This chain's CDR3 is CASRLDLSYEQYF. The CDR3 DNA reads TGTGCCAGCAGACTTGACCTGTCCTACGAGCAGTACTTC.

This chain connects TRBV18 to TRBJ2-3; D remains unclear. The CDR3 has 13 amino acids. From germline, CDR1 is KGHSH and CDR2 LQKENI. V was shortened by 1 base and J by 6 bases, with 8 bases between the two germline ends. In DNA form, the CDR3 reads TGTGCCAGCTCACCACGTGCAGGCGATACGCAGTATTTT. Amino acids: CASSPRAGDTQYF.

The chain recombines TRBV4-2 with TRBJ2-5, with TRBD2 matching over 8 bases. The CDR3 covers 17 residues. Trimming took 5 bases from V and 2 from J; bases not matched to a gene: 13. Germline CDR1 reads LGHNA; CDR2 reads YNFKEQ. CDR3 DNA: TGTGCCAGCAGCACAAGTCACACTAGCGGATTACAAGAGACCCAGTACTTC. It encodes CASSTSHTSGLQETQYF.

The CDR3 reads CASRAGVQETQYF. CDR3 nucleotide sequence: TGTGCCAGCCGGGCGGGGGTCCAAGAGACCCAGTACTTC. The chain uses TRBV18 and TRBJ2-5, with TRBD2 matching over 7 bases. V shed 8 bases and J 1 base; nucleotides not matched to a gene: 4. Germline assignment: CDR1 KGHSH and CDR2 LQKENI. The CDR3 spans 13 residues. Combining the CDR3 with reference TRBV18 and TRBJ2-5 gives the whole variable domain NAGVMQNPRHLVRRRGQEARLRCSPMKGHSHVYWYRQLPEEGLKFMVYLQKENIIDESGMPKERFSAEFPKEGPSILRIQQVVRGDSAAYFCASRAGVQETQYFGPGTRLLVL.

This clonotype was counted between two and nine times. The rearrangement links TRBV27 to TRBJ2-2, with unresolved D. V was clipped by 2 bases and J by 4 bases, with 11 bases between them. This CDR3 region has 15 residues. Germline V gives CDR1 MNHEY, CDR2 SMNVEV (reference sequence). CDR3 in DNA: TGTGCCAGCAGTTTAATGGGGTCGGGCACCGGGGAGCTGTTTTTT. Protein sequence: CASSLMGSGTGELFF.

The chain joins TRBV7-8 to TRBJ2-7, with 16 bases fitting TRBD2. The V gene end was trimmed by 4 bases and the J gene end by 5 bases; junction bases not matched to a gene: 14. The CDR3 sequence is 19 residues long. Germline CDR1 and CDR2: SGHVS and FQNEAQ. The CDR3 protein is CASSSGLAGGPPKDNEQYF. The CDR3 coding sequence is TGTGCCAGCAGCTCGGGACTAGCGGGAGGGCCCCCGAAAGACAACGAGCAGTACTTC.

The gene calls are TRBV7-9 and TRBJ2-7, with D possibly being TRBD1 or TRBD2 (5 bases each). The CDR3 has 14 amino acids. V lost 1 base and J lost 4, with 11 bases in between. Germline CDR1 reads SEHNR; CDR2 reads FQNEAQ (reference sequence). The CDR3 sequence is CASSLGDGWYEQYF. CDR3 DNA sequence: TGTGCCAGCAGCTTAGGGGACGGGTGGTACGAGCAGTACTTC. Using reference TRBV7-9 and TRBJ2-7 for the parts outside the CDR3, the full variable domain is DTGVSQNPRHKITKRGQNVTFRCDPISEHNRLYWYRQTLGQGPEFLTYFQNEAQLEKSRLLSDRFSAERPKGSFSTLEIQRTEQGDSAMYLCASSLGDGWYEQYFGPGTRLTVT.

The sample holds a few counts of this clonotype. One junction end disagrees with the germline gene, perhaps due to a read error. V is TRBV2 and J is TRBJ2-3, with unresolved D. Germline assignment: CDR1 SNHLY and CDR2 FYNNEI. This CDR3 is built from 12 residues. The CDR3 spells CASREDVDTQYF. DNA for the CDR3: TGTGCCAGCAGGGAAGACGTGGATACGCAGTATTTT.

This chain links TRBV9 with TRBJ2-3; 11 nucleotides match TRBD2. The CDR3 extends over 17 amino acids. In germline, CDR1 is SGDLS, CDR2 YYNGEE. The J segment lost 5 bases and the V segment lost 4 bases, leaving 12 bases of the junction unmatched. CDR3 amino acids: CASSFLLLAGDGDTQYF. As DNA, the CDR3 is TGTGCCAGCAGCTTCCTCCTACTAGCGGGGGACGGAGATACGCAGTATTTT.